A single sample is the source of the 2 T cell receptor beta chains below, sequenced in a study of T cell responses to AZD1222 COVID-19 vaccine. Profiling relied on immunoSEQ multiplex PCR, and the TCRdb table lists in-frame clones only, not all of them. In the table there are about 83,000 clones, 85% to 90% of which are singletons. Material: peripheral blood, obtained on day 0 of MenACWY control vaccination. These TCRs come from an adult in good health.

This clone was seen just once. The chain carries TRBV19 and TRBJ2-5; tentative D call: TRBD1 (5 bases). The CDR3 runs to 14 residues. The germline CDR1 and CDR2 sequences are LNHDA and SQIVND (reference sequence). Trimming took off 2 bases at V and 1 base at J, with 8 bases between the two ends. The CDR3 bases are TGTGCCAGTAGTATATCAGGGTTCCAAGAGACCCAGTACTTC. It specifies CASSISGFQETQYF.

This sequence joins TRBV5-4 and TRBJ1-6, with 8 positions matching TRBD1. From germline, CDR1 is SGHNT and CDR2 YYREEE (reference sequence). The CDR3 runs to 16 residues. After removal of 4 bases from V and 0 bases from J, the junction contained 3 bases not matched to a gene. In DNA, the CDR3 is TGTGCCAGCAGCCGACAGGGGAGCTCCTATAATTCACCCCTCCACTTT. Its protein is CASSRQGSSYNSPLHF.